This TCR beta chain was observed in a study of shared clonotypes between healthy human individuals. The CDR3 loop spans 16 amino acids. Deletions cut 1 base from V and 1 base from J, with 13 bases between. CDR1 is LNHDA and CDR2 is SQIVND in the germline V gene (reference sequence). For this clone: Its specificity is unknown.

Whole-study findings and limits: Limited genetic and exposure-history diversity came from having few donors. Clonotype sharing among the donors was expected to vary with sequencing depth.

In the study's own analysis: ImmunoSEQ yielded junction-only sequences lacking quality scores, so filtering differed. This table comes from immunoSEQ multiplex PCR, and its TCRdb copy is limited to in-frame clones, with some not included. D and trimming were read from the DNA, whereas the V and J calls and clone size are those reported in that table. The table lists under 650,000 clones, about 96% of them singletons. A split of CD4+ cells into CD45RA+ naive and CD45RA-negative memory subsets was performed. The rearrangement links TRBV19 to TRBJ1-1, with D maybe TRBD1 (5 bases). Sequencing used naive CD4+ T cells sorted from blood. Noted subset: CD45RA+ positively selected. This clonotype was sampled from a woman in her 30s in good health. CDR3 sequence (DNA): TGTGCCAGTAGTATAGTGGGAAGGGGACGGAACACTGAAGCTTTCTTT. Translated: CASSIVGRGRNTEAFF.